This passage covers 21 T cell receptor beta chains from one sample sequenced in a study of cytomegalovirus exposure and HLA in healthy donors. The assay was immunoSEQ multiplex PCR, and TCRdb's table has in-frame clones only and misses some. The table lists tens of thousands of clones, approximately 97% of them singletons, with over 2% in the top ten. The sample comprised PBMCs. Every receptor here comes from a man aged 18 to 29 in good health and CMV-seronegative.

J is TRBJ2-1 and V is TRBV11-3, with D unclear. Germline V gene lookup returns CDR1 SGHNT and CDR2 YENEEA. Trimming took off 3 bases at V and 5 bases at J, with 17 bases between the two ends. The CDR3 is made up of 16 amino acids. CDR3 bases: TGTGCCAGCAGCTTGTCCAACAGAAAGATCAACAATGAGCAGTTCTTC. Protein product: CASSLSNRKINNEQFF.

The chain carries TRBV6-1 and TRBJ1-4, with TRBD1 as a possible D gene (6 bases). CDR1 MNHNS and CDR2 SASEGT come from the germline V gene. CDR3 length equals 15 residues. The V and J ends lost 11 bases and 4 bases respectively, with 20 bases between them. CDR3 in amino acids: CAQKGGEALNEKLFF. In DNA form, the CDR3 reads TGTGCCCAAAAGGGGGGGGAGGCACTTAATGAAAAACTGTTTTTT.

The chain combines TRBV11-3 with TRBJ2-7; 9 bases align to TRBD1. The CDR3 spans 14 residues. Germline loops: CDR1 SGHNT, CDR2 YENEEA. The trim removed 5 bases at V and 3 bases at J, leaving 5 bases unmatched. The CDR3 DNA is TGTGCCAGCAGCACAGGGGGCGTTGTCTACGAGCAGTACTTC. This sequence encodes CASSTGGVVYEQYF.

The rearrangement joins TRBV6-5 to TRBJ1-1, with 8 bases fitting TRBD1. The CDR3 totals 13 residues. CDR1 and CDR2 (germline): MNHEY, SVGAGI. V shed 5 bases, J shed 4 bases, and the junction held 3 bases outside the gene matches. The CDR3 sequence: CASSPQGATEAFF. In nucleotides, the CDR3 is TGTGCCAGCAGTCCTCAGGGGGCCACTGAAGCTTTCTTT.

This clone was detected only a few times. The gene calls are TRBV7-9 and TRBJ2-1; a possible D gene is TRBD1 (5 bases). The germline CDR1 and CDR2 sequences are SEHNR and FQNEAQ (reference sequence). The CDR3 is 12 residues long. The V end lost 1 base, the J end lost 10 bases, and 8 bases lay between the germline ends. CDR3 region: CASSLGDREQFF. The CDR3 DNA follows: TGTGCCAGCAGCTTAGGTGACAGAGAGCAGTTCTTC.

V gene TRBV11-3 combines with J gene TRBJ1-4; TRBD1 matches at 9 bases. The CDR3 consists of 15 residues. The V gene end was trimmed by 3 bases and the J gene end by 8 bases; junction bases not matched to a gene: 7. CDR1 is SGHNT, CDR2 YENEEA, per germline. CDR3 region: CASSFGDREEEKLFF. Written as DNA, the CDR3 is TGTGCCAGCAGCTTCGGGGACAGGGAGGAGGAAAAACTGTTTTTT. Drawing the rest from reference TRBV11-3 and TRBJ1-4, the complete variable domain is EAGVVQSPRYKIIEKKQPVAFWCNPISGHNTLYWYLQNLGQGPELLIRYENEEAVDDSQLPKDRFSAERLKGVDSTLKIQPAELGDSAVYLCASSFGDREEEKLFFGSGTQLSVL.

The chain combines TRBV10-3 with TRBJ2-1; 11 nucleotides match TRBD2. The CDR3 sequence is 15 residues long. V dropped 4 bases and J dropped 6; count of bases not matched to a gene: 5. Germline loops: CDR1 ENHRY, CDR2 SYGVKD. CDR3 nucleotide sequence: TGTGCCATCAGTGTTTCACTAGCGGGGGCCAATGAGCAGTTCTTC. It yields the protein CAISVSLAGANEQFF.

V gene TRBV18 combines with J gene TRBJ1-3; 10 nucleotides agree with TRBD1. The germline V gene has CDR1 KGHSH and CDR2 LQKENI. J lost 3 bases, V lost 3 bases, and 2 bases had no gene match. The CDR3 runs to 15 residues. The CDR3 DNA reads TGTGCCAGCTCACCCGGGACAGGGGTTGGAAACACCATATATTTT. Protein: CASSPGTGVGNTIYF.

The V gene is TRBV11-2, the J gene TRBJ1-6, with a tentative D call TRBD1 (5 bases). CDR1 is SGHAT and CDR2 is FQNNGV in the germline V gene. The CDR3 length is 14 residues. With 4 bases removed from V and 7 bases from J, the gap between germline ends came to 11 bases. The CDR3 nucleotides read TGTGCCAGCAGCTCTAGGGGAGGGAATTCACCCCTCCACTTT. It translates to CASSSRGGNSPLHF. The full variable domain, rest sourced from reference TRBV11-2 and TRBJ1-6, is EAGVAQSPRYKIIEKRQSVAFWCNPISGHATLYWYQQILGQGPKLLIQFQNNGVVDDSQLPKDRFSAERLKGVDSTLKIQPAKLEDSAVYLCASSSRGGNSPLHFGNGTRLTVT.

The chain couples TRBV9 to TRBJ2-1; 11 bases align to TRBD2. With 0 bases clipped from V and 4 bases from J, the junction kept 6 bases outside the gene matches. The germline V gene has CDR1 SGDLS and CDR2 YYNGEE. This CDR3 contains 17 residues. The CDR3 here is CASSVEASGRTYNEQFF. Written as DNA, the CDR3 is TGTGCCAGCAGCGTAGAGGCTAGCGGGAGGACATACAATGAGCAGTTCTTC.

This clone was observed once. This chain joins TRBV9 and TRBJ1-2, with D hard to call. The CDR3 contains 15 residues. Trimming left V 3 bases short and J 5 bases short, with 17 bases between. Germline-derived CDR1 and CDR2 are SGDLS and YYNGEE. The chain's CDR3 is CASSATVNGGYGYTF. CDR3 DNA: TGTGCCAGCAGCGCCACCGTCAACGGAGGGTATGGCTACACCTTC.

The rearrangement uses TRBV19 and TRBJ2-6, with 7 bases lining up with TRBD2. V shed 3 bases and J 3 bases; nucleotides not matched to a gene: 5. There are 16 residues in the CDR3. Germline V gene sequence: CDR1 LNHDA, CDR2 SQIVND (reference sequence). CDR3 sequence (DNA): TGTGCCAGTAGTATCGGCGGGAGTCATGGGGCCAACGTCCTGACTTTC. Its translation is CASSIGGSHGANVLTF.

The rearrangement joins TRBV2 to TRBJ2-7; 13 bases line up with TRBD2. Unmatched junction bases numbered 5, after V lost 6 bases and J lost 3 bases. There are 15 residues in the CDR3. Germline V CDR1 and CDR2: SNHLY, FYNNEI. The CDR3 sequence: CASRMGLAGYYEQYF. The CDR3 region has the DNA TGTGCCAGCAGAATGGGACTAGCGGGATACTACGAGCAGTACTTC.

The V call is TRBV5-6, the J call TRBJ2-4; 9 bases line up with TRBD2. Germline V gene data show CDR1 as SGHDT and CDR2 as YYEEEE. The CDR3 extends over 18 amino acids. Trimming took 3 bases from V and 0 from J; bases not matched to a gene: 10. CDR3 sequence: CASSYLSREGPAKNIQYF. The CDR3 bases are TGTGCCAGCAGCTATCTCTCGCGGGAGGGCCCAGCCAAAAACATTCAGTACTTC.

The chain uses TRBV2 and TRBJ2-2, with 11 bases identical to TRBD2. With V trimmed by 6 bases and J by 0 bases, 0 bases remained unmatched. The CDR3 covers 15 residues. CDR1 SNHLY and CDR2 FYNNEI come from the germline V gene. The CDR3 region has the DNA TGTGCCAGCAGGGGACTAGCGGCGAACACCGGGGAGCTGTTTTTT. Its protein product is CASRGLAANTGELFF.

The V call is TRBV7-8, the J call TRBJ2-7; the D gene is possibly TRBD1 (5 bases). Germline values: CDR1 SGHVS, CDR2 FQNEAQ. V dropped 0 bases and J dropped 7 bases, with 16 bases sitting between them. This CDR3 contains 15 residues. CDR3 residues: CASSLAPVGAWEQYF. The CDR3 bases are TGTGCCAGCAGCTTAGCGCCGGTAGGGGCATGGGAGCAGTACTTC.

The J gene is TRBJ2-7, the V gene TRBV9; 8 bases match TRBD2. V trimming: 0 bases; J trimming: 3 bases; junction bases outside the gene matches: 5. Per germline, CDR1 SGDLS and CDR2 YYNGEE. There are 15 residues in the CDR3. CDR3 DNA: TGTGCCAGCAGCGTAGATGGTGCGGGAGGCTACGAGCAGTACTTC. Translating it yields CASSVDGAGGYEQYF.

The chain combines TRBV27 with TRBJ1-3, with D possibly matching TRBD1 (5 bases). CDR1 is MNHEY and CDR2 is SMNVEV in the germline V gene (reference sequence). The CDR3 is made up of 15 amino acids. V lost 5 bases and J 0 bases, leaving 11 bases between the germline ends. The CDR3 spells CASSVNRNSGNTIYF. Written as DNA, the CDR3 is TGTGCCAGCAGTGTAAACAGGAACTCTGGAAACACCATATATTTT.

The CDR3 is CASNSGGGTDTQYF. CDR3 bases: TGTGCCAGCAATAGCGGAGGTGGCACAGATACGCAGTATTTT. The chain is built from TRBV5-8 and TRBJ2-3, with D possibly TRBD2 on 6 matching bases. The CDR3 totals 14 residues. CDR1 and CDR2 (germline): SGHTS, YDEGEE. Deletions cut 6 bases from V and 1 base from J, with 12 bases between.

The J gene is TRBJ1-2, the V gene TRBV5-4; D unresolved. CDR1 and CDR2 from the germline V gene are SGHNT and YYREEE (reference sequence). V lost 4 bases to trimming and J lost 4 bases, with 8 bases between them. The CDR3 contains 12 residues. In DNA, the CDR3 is TGTGCCAGCAGCCCGGACTCCTATGGCTACACCTTC. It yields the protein CASSPDSYGYTF.

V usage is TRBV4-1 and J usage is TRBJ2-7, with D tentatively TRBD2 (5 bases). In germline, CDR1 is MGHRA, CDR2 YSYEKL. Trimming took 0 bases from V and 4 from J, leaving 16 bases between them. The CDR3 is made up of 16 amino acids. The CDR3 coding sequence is TGCGCCAGCAGCCAAGATATCGGGGAGAGTATATACGAGCAGTACTTC. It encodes CASSQDIGESIYEQYF.